This TCR beta chain was identified during a study of blood T cell repertoires in COVID-19. Overall study: Sites across the United States, Italy and Spain contributed samples from acute and convalescent COVID-19.

Per the original data handling: Nucleated cell number was recorded as an estimate derived from reference gene primer amplification. Some clones are missing from TCRdb's copy, which holds only in-frame ones; the method was immunoSEQ multiplex PCR. That table is the source of V, J and clone size, and D and trimming were worked out from the DNA. Of 200,000 to 300,000 clones listed, approximately 91% are singletons. The receptor comes from a person aged 18 to 30 with COVID-19, enrolled during active disease. The specimen was peripheral blood.

CDR3 DNA: TGCGCCAGCAGCTTACAGGGGCCCGCCTTTCCTAACACTGAAGCTTTCTTT. This translates into CASSLQGPAFPNTEAFF. V usage is TRBV5-1 and J usage is TRBJ1-1; the match to TRBD1 covers 7 bases. V lost 2 bases to trimming and J lost 2 bases; unmatched junction nucleotides: 12. Germline CDR1 reads SGHRS; CDR2 reads YFSETQ. The CDR3 totals 17 residues.